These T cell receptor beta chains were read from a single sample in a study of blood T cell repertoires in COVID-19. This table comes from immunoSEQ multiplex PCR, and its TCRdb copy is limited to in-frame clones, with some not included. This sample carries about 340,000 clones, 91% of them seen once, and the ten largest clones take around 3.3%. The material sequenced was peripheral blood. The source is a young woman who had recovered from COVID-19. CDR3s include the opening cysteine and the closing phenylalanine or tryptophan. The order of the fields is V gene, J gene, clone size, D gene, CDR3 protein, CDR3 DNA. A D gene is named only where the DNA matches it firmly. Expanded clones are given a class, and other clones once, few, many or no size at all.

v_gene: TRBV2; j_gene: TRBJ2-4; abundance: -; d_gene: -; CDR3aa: CATRRERLQYF; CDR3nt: TGTGCCACCAGGCGGGAACGTCTTCAGTACTTC
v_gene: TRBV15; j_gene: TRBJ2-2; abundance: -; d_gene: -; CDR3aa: CATSRQGEDIGELFF; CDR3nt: TGTGCCACCAGCAGACAGGGGGAGGATATCGGGGAGCTGTTTTTT
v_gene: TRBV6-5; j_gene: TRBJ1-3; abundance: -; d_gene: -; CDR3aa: CASKGSSSGNTIYF; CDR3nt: TGTGCCAGCAAGGGGTCGTCGTCTGGAAACACCATATATTTT
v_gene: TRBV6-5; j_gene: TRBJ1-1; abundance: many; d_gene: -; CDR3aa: CASSPGRNRASKAFF; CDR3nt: TGTGCCAGCAGTCCCGGCCGAAACAGGGCCTCAAAGGCTTTCTTT
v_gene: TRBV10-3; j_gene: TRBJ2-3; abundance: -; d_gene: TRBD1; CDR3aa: CAAARDRALTDTQYF; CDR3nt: TGTGCCGCGGCCCGGGACAGGGCACTCACAGATACGCAGTATTTT
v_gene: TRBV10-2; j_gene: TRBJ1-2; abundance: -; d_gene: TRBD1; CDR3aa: CASSQDREVGYTF; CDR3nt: TGCGCCAGCAGCCAAGACAGGGAAGTTGGCTACACCTTC
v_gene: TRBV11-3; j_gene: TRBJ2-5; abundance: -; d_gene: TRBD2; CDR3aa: CASSPGTSGIEETQYF; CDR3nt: TGTGCCAGCAGCCCTGGGACTAGCGGGATCGAAGAGACCCAGTACTTC
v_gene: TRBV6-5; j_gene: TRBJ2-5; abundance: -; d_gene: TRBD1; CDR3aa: CASGRGRETQYF; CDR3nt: TGTGCCAGCGGTAGGGGGCGCGAGACCCAGTACTTC
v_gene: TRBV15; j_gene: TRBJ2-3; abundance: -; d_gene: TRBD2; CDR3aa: CATSGGRYFLAGGTDTQYF; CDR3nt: TGTGCCACCAGCGGGGGGAGATACTTTTTAGCGGGAGGAACAGATACGCAGTATTTT
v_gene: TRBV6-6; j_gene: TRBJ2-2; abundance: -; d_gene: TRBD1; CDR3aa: CASSTTTGVTGELFF; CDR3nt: TGTGCCAGCAGCACGACTACAGGGGTAACCGGGGAGCTGTTTTTT
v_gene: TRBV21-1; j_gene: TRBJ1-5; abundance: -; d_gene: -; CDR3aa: CASSKVRRYSNQPQHF; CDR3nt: TGTGCCAGCAGCAAGGTGCGGAGATATAGCAATCAGCCCCAGCATTTT
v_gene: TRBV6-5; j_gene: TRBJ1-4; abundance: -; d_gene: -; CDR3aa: CASSYSLAPGEKLFF; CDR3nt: TGTGCCAGCAGTTACTCATTAGCCCCCGGTGAAAAACTGTTTTTT
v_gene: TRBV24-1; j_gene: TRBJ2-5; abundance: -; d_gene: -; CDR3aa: CATSESGRGETQYF; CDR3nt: TGTGCCACCAGTGAATCGGGGAGAGGAGAGACCCAGTACTTC
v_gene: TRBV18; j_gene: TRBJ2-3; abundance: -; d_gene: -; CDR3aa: CASSFPSGADTQYF; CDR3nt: TGTGCCAGCTCTTTCCCCTCCGGGGCAGATACGCAGTATTTT
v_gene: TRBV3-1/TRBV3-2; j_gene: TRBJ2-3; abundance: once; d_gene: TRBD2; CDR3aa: CASRRGLAQDTQYF; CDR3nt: TGTGCCAGCAGGAGAGGACTAGCACAGGATACGCAGTATTTT
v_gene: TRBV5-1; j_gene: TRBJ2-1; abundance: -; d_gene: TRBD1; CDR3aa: CASRTGESSYNEQFF; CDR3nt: TGCGCCAGCCGGACAGGGGAGTCATCCTACAATGAGCAGTTCTTC
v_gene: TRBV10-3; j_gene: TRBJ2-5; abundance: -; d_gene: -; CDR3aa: CAISESTLDATQYF; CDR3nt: TGTGCCATCAGTGAGTCGACACTAGACGCGACCCAGTACTTC
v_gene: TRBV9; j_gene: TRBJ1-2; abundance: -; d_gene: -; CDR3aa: CASSAFREPYGYTF; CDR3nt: TGTGCCAGCAGCGCCTTCAGGGAACCCTATGGCTACACCTTC
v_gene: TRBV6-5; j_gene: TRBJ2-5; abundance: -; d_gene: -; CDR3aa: CASSAGSPTTQYF; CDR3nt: TGTGCCAGCAGCGCCGGGTCCCCAACGACCCAGTACTTC
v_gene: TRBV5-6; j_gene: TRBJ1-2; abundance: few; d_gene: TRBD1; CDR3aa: CASSPDRGQGSYGYTF; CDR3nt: TGTGCCAGCAGCCCGGACAGGGGGCAAGGATCCTATGGCTACACCTTC
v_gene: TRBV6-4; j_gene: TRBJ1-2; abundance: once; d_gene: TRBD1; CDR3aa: CASSPGQGNYGYTF; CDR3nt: TGTGCCAGCAGCCCGGGACAGGGGAACTATGGCTACACCTTC
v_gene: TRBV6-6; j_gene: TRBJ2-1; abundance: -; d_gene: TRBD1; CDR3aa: CASSNRDRGGHEQFF; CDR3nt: TGTGCCAGCAGTAACCGGGACAGGGGCGGACACGAGCAGTTCTTC
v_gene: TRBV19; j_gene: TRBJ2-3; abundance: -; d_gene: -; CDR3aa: CASRPTSADTQYF; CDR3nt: TGTGCCAGTAGACCGACGAGCGCAGATACGCAGTATTTT
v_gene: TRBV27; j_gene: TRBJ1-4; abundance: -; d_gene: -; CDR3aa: CASSFDWNEKLFF; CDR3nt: TGTGCCAGCAGTTTCGACTGGAATGAAAAACTGTTTTTT
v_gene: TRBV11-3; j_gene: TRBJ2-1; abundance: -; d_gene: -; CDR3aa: CASSRTVVHEQFF; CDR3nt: TGTGCCAGCAGTCGAACTGTGGTTCATGAGCAGTTCTTC
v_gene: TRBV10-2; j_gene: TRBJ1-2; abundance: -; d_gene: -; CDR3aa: CASSESQGLGGGYTF; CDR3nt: TGCGCCAGCAGTGAGTCCCAAGGACTGGGGGGAGGCTACACCTTC
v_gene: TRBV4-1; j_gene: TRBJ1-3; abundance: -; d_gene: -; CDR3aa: CASKVGVGGDTIYF; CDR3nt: TGCGCCAGCAAAGTAGGGGTAGGGGGAGACACCATATATTTT
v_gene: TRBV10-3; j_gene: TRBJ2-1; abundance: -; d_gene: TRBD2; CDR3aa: CAISGASGYNEQFF; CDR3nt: TGTGCCATCAGTGGGGCTAGCGGATACAATGAGCAGTTCTTC
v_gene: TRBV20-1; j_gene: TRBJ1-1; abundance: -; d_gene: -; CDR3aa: CSASEVDEAFF; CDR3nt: TGCAGTGCTAGCGAGGTGGATGAAGCTTTCTTT
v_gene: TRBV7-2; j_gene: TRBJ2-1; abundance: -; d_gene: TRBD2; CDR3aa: CASSLARLAGNEQFF; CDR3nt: TGTGCCAGCAGCTTAGCGCGACTAGCGGGCAATGAGCAGTTCTTC
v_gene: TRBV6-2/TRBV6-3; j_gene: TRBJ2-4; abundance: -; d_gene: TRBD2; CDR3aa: CASSYRTSGSGGKNIQYF; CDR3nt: TGTGCCAGCAGTTACCGCACTAGCGGGAGCGGGGGCAAAAACATTCAGTACTTC
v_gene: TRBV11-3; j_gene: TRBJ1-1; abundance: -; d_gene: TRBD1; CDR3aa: CASSLDGGTGGKAFF; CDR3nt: TGTGCCAGCAGCTTAGATGGAGGGACAGGGGGCAAAGCTTTCTTT
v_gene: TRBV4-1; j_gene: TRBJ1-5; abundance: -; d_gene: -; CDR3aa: CASSQDPFSGYSNQPQHF; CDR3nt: TGCGCCAGCAGCCAAGATCCTTTTTCAGGTTATAGCAATCAGCCCCAGCATTTT
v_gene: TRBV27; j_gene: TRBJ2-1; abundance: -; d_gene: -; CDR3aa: CASSFGGPYNEQFF; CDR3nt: TGTGCCAGCAGTTTCGGGGGGCCCTACAATGAGCAGTTCTTC
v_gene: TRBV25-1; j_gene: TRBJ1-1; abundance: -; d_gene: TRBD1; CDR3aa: CASRGGDRVETEAFF; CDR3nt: TGTGCCAGCAGGGGGGGGGACAGGGTCGAAACTGAAGCTTTCTTT
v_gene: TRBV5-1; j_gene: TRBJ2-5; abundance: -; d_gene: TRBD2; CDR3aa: CASSLGTSQETQYF; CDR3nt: TGCGCCAGCAGCTTGGGGACTAGCCAAGAGACCCAGTACTTC
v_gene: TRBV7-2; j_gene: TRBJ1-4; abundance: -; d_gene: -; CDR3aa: CASSHPGGVVGTKLFF; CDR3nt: TGTGCCAGCAGCCATCCTGGGGGGGTCGTAGGGACAAAACTGTTTTTT
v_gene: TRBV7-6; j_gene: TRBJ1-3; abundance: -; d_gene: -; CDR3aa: CASSPAMFSGNTIYF; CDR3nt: TGTGCCAGCAGCCCAGCGATGTTCTCTGGAAACACCATATATTTT